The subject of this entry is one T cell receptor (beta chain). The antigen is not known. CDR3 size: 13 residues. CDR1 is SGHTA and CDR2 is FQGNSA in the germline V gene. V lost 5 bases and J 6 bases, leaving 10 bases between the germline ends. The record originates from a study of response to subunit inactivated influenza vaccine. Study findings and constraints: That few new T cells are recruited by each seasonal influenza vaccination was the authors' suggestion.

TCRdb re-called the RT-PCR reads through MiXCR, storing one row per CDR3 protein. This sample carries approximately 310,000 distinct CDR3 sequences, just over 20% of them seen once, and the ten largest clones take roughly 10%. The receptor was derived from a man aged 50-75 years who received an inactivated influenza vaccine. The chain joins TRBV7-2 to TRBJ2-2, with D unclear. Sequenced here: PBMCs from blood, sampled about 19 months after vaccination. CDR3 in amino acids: CASSPPRPGELFF. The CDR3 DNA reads TGTGCCAGCAGCCCGCCTCGGCCCGGGGAGCTGTTTTTT.